A selection of T cell receptor beta chains follows, all from one sample in a study of shared clonotypes between healthy human individuals. Sequenced by immunoSEQ multiplex PCR; TCRdb stores in-frame clones only, minus some. This sample has 2 million to 3 million clones; 93% occur once, and the top ten carry 0.36%. Sequenced: naive CD4+ T cells from PBMCs. These receptors originate from a man between 18 and 35 years old in good health. Some clones in this sample may be carry-over from other donors' samples. CDR3s include the opening cysteine and the closing phenylalanine or tryptophan. A D gene is named only where the DNA matches it firmly. The listing skips clone size in some rows; elsewhere it reads once, few, many or a size class.

v_call: TRBV5-4
clone_size: -
j_call: TRBJ2-1
cdr3_length: 14
d_call: -
cdr3_nt: TGTGCCAGCAGGTCGGGACTTCCTTACAATGAGCAGTTCTTC
cdr3_aa: CASRSGLPYNEQFF

v_call: TRBV19
clone_size: -
j_call: TRBJ2-5
cdr3_length: 15
d_call: TRBD1
cdr3_nt: TGTGCCAGTTGCAGGGACAGGGCCCACCAAGAGACCCAGTACTTC
cdr3_aa: CASCRDRAHQETQYF

v_call: TRBV28
clone_size: -
j_call: TRBJ1-5
cdr3_length: 15
d_call: -
cdr3_nt: TGTGCCAGCAGTTTAGGCAGGGGTTACAATCAGCCCCAGCATTTT
cdr3_aa: CASSLGRGYNQPQHF

v_call: TRBV5-6
clone_size: once
j_call: TRBJ2-7
cdr3_length: 15
d_call: -
cdr3_nt: TGTGCCAGCAGCGCGGGCGGCTTTAGAGAATACGAGCAGTACTTC
cdr3_aa: CASSAGGFREYEQYF

v_call: TRBV30
clone_size: once
j_call: TRBJ2-7
cdr3_length: 14
d_call: -
cdr3_nt: TGTGCCTGGAGTGTAAAAGCGGGCAAATACGAGCAGTACTTC
cdr3_aa: CAWSVKAGKYEQYF

v_call: TRBV28
clone_size: -
j_call: TRBJ1-5
cdr3_length: 16
d_call: -
cdr3_nt: TGTGCCAGCAGTTCCCTAGTGGGGGGTCGCAATCAGCCCCAGCATTTT
cdr3_aa: CASSSLVGGRNQPQHF

v_call: TRBV7-3
clone_size: -
j_call: TRBJ1-1
cdr3_length: 16
d_call: -
cdr3_nt: TGTGCCAGCAGCTTAACGCTGTCTCAGTTCCGCACTGAAGCTTTCTTT
cdr3_aa: CASSLTLSQFRTEAFF

v_call: TRBV5-4
clone_size: -
j_call: TRBJ2-5
cdr3_length: 16
d_call: TRBD2
cdr3_nt: TGTGCCAGCAGCGTGTCGACTAGCGGGAGTTGGGAGACCCAGTACTTC
cdr3_aa: CASSVSTSGSWETQYF

v_call: TRBV6-1
clone_size: -
j_call: TRBJ1-1
cdr3_length: 13
d_call: -
cdr3_nt: TGTGCCAGCAGTGTGGTTAGCAGGTCTGAAGCTTTCTTT
cdr3_aa: CASSVVSRSEAFF

v_call: TRBV9
clone_size: -
j_call: TRBJ2-1
cdr3_length: 16
d_call: -
cdr3_nt: TGTGCCAGCAGCGTAGAGAGAGCGGCCCGAGGGAATGAGCAGTTCTTC
cdr3_aa: CASSVERAARGNEQFF

v_call: TRBV9
clone_size: -
j_call: TRBJ2-2
cdr3_length: 14
d_call: -
cdr3_nt: TGTGCCAGCAGCGTTAGGACTAACACCGGGGAGCTGTTTTTT
cdr3_aa: CASSVRTNTGELFF

v_call: TRBV20-1
clone_size: -
j_call: TRBJ2-7
cdr3_length: 11
d_call: TRBD2
cdr3_nt: TGCAACACGGGGGGCTCCTACGAGCAGTACTTC
cdr3_aa: CNTGGSYEQYF

v_call: TRBV7-2
clone_size: -
j_call: TRBJ2-7
cdr3_length: 16
d_call: -
cdr3_nt: TGTGCCAGCAGCTTAGGGGAGGACTACCTATTAGACGAGCAGTACTTC
cdr3_aa: CASSLGEDYLLDEQYF

v_call: TRBV18
clone_size: -
j_call: TRBJ2-7
cdr3_length: 13
d_call: -
cdr3_nt: TGTGCCAGCTCATCAACATGGGGGTACGAGCAGTACTTC
cdr3_aa: CASSSTWGYEQYF

v_call: TRBV28
clone_size: -
j_call: TRBJ2-2
cdr3_length: 17
d_call: TRBD1
cdr3_nt: TGTGCCAGCAGTTTATTACCGGGACAGGGGAACACCGGGGAGCTGTTTTTT
cdr3_aa: CASSLLPGQGNTGELFF